A selection of T cell receptor beta chains follows, all from one sample in a study of T cells after posttransplantation cyclophosphamide. Assay used: immunoSEQ multiplex PCR; TCRdb lists only in-frame clones, some missing. This repertoire lists 7,500 to 8,000 clones without singletons; about 24% sits in the top ten. Sequenced here: PBMCs, sampled about 14 weeks after allogeneic stem cell transplant with posttransplant cyclophosphamide. The receptor source for this set is a female patient between 55 and 75 years old who received an allogeneic stem cell transplant from an unrelated donor, was CMV-positive, and had acute GVHD only. Part of the T cells may come from the graft donor. CDR3s include the opening cysteine and the closing phenylalanine or tryptophan.

>TRBV24-1|TRBJ2-1
CATSDGTSGRGQFF
>TRBV18|TRBJ2-7
CASSASGGQGLLYEQYF
>TRBV15|TRBJ1-1
CATSRDLAVEAFF
>TRBV9|TRBJ2-7
CASSVTYSGEQYF
>TRBV7-2|TRBJ2-3
CASSFSRDTQYF
>TRBV6-5|TRBJ1-1
CASSGRGQGNTEAFF
>TRBV29-1|TRBJ2-2
CSGAFGANTGELFF
>TRBV12-3/TRBV12-4|TRBJ1-1
CASSPRATGYETEAFF
>TRBV6-2/TRBV6-3|TRBJ2-1
CASSPSGGKVGNEQFF
>TRBV29-1|TRBJ1-3
CSADVGGGNTIYF
>TRBV27|TRBJ2-7
CASSFLSAGLTYEQYF
>TRBV27|TRBJ1-2
CASSLSGNYGYTF
>TRBV10-3|TRBJ1-1
CAISDQRGLNTEAFF
>TRBV2|TRBJ2-4
CASRASRVAKNIQYF